These 7 T cell receptor beta chains share one sample of origin, sequenced in a study of human T cells and chemical hapten exposure (dated by TCRdb to about 2021). The sample's time point label, decoded: patch test 3, about 24 weeks after DPC sensitization. Explained via the paper, the treatment or condition label denotes: therapeutic diphenylcyclopropenone sensitization with weekly scalp DPC. Libraries were made using RACE. TCRdb shows the sequencer as NextSeq 500. TCRdb reprocessing: public reads trimmed at Q25 with fastp, clones called with MiXCR, in-frame beta chains kept. For every CDR3 protein sequence, its rows merge into one entry that carries the most common genes and DNA. This sample holds over 80,000 distinct CDR3 sequences; roughly a tenth were observed only once. The top ten clonotypes cover around 1.1% of the sample. Specimen: whole blood, collected in connection with sensitization to the hapten diphenylcyclopropenone (DPC). The receptors derive from a woman aged 30 to 39 with alopecia areata. Some clones in this sample may be carry-over from other donors' samples.

This clonotype was seen many times. V usage is TRBV4-2 and J usage is TRBJ2-5; 10 bases are shared with TRBD1. From germline, CDR1 is LGHNA and CDR2 YNFKEQ. V was clipped by 3 bases and J by 2 bases; unmatched bases: 6. The CDR3 length is 16 residues. In nucleotides, the CDR3 is TGTGCCAGCAGCCATCCTCCGGGACAGGGGCAAGAGACCCAGTACTTC. It translates to CASSHPPGQGQETQYF.

The chain combines TRBV11-3 with TRBJ2-3; D unresolved. CDR1 is SGHNT, CDR2 YENEEA, per germline. The V end lost 4 bases, the J end lost 6 bases, and 8 bases lay between the germline ends. CDR3 length: 12 amino acids. CDR3 nucleotides: TGTGCCAGCAGCTCTCGGTTTGATACGCAGTATTTT. Its protein is CASSSRFDTQYF.

This clonotype was seen only a few times. The chain has TRBV7-6 and TRBJ2-2; 8 nucleotides align to TRBD1. The V gene end was trimmed by 0 bases and the J gene end by 6 bases; junction bases not matched to a gene: 6. Germline CDR1 and CDR2: SGHVS and FNYEAQ. The CDR3 loop spans 16 amino acids. DNA of the CDR3: TGTGCCAGCAGCTTAGCCGGTGGCAGGGGGCCCGGGGAGCTGTTTTTT. Its translation: CASSLAGGRGPGELFF.

The genes are TRBV5-5 and TRBJ1-1, with D possibly being TRBD1 (5 bases). Trimming pared 9 bases from V and 5 bases from J, leaving 17 bases between. CDR3 length: 13 amino acids. The germline gives CDR1 SGHKS, CDR2 YYEKEE (reference sequence). Written as DNA, the CDR3 is TGTGCCACCGGTATTGGGGGGAGAACTGAAGCTTTCTTT. Its translation: CATGIGGRTEAFF.

This clonotype was counted many times. The genes are TRBV9 and TRBJ2-7; TRBD2 matches at 7 bases. The CDR3 sequence is 16 residues long. Germline CDR1 is SGDLS and CDR2 is YYNGEE. Trimming cost V 4 bases and J 3 bases; bases outside gene matches: 13. Here the CDR3 DNA reads TGTGCCAGCAGCCCTCGTGAAGCGGGCGGGAGCTACGAGCAGTACTTC. It yields the protein CASSPREAGGSYEQYF.

This clonotype was recorded at least ten times. The rearrangement uses TRBV7-6 and TRBJ2-1; D unresolved. The CDR3 runs to 12 residues. Per germline, CDR1 SGHVS and CDR2 FNYEAQ. The V end lost 6 bases, the J end lost 4 bases, and 7 bases lay between the germline ends. The CDR3: CASSSTYNEQFF. CDR3 bases: TGTGCCAGCAGTTCTACTTACAATGAGCAGTTCTTC.

This clonotype was seen many times. This chain links TRBV2 with TRBJ1-5; 7 bases align to TRBD1. Germline V CDR1 and CDR2: SNHLY, FYNNEI. The CDR3 sequence is 13 residues long. The V segment lost 6 bases and the J segment 2 bases; nucleotides outside the gene matches: 1. CDR3 in amino acids: CASSGQGNQPQHF. The CDR3 nucleotides are TGTGCCAGCAGCGGACAGGGCAATCAGCCCCAGCATTTT.